This TCR beta chain appears in the sequencing data of a study of blood T cell repertoires in COVID-19. Study at large: The United States, Italy and Spain were the sources of the acute and convalescent COVID-19 samples. PBMCs, B-cell-depleted T cells, or T cells were the source of the cDNA or gDNA that made up the material.

The CDR3 runs to 14 residues. CDR1 is MDHEN and CDR2 is SYDVKM in the germline V gene. V was cut by 5 bases and J by 2 bases, with 13 bases left in between. Authors' data handling: Reference gene primer amplification yielded estimated nucleated cell counts. Only in-frame clones appear in the TCRdb table, and some are missing; sequencing was by immunoSEQ multiplex PCR. The DNA was the basis for D and trimming; V, J and clone size are from that table. The sample records 150,000 to 190,000 clones, approximately 82% being singletons. The rearrangement uses TRBV28 and TRBJ2-7; maybe TRBD1 (5 bases). The sequence was obtained from a woman aged 45-65 years with acute or convalescent COVID-19. Specimen: peripheral blood. The chain's CDR3 is CASSRQLQAYEQYF. In nucleotides, the CDR3 is TGTGCCAGCAGTCGGCAACTACAGGCCTACGAGCAGTACTTC. The full variable domain, in which reference TRBV28 and TRBJ2-7 provide the parts outside the CDR3, is DVKVTQSSRYLVKRTGEKVFLECVQDMDHENMFWYRQDPGLGLRLIYFSYDVKMKEKGDIPEGYSVSREKKERFSLILESASTNQTSMYLCASSRQLQAYEQYFGPGTRLTVT.